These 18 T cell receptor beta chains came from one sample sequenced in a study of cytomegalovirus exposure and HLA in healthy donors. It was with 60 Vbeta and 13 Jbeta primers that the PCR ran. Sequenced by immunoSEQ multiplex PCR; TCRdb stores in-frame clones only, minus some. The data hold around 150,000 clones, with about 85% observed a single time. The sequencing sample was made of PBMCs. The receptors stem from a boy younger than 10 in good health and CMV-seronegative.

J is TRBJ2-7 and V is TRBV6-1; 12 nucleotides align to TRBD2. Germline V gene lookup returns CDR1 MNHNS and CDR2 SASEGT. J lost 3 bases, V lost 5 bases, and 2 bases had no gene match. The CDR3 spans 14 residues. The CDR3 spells CASSLTSGGYEQYF. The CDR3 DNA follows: TGTGCCAGCAGTTTGACTAGCGGGGGCTACGAGCAGTACTTC.

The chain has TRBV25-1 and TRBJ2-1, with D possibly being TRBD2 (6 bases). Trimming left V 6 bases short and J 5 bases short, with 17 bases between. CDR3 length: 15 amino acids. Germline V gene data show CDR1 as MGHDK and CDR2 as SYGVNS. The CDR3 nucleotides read TGTGCCAGCAGGGACCCGGGACTTCCGAACAATGAGCAGTTCTTC. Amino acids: CASRDPGLPNNEQFF.

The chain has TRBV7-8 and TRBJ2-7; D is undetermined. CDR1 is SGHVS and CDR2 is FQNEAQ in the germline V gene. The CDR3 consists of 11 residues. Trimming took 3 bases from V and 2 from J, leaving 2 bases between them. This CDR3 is CASSFTYEQYF. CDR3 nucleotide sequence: TGTGCCAGCAGCTTTACCTACGAGCAGTACTTC.

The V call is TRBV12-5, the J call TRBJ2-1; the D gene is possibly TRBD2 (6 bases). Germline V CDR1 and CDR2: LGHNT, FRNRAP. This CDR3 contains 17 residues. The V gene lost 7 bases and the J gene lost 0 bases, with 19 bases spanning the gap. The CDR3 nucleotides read TGTGCTAGTGTCCGGGGGTCAGGATCCCACTCCTACAATGAGCAGTTCTTC. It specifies CASVRGSGSHSYNEQFF.

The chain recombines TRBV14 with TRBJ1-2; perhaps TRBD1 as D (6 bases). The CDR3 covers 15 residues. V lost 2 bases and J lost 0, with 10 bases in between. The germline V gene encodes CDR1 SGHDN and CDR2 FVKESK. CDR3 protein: CASSQISGANYGYTF. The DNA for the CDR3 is TGTGCCAGCAGCCAAATATCAGGGGCTAACTATGGCTACACCTTC.

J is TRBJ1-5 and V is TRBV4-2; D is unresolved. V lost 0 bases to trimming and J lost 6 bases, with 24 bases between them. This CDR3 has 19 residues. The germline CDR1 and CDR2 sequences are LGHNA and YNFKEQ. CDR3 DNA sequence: TGTGCCAGCAGCCAAGATCAAAGTCGGCAAGGTTCCGGGAGTCAGCCCCAGCATTTT. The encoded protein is CASSQDQSRQGSGSQPQHF.

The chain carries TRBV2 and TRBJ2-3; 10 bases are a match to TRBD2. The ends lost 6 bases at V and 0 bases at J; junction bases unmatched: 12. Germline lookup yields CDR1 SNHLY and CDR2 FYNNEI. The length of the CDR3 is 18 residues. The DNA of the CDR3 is TGTGCCAGCAGAGGACGTACTGAGCGGGGGGGAAGCACAGATACGCAGTATTTT. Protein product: CASRGRTERGGSTDTQYF.

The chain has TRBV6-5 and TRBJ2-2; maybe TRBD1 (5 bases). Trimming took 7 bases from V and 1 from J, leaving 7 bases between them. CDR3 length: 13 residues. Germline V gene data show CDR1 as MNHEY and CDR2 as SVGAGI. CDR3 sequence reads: CASTGQNTGELFF. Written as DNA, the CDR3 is TGTGCCAGCACCGGACAGAACACCGGGGAGCTGTTTTTT.

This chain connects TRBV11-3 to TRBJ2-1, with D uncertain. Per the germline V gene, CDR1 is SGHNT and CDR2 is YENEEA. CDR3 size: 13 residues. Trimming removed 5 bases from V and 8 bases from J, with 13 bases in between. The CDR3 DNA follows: TGTGCCAGCAGCCCCGACTCGGTCGATGAGCAGTTCTTC. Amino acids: CASSPDSVDEQFF.

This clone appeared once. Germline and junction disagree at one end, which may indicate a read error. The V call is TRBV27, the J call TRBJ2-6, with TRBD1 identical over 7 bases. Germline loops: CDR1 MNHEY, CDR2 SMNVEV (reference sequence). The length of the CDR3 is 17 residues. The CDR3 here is CASSPGQVFSGANVLTF. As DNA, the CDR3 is TGTGCCAGCAGTCCTGGACAGGTCTTCTCTGGTGCCAACGTCCTGACTTTC. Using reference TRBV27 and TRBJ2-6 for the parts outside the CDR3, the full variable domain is EAQVTQNPRYLITVTGKKLTVTCSQNMNHEYMSWYRQDPGLGLRQIYYSMNVEVTDKGDVPEGYKVSRKEKRNFPLILESPSPNQTSLYFCASSPGQVFSGANVLTFGAGSRLTVL.

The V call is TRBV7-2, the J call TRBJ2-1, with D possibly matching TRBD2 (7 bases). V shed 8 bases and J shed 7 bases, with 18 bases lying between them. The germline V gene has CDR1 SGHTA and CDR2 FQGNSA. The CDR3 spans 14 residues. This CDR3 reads CASHRGGGLNEQFF. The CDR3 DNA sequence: TGTGCCAGCCACCGAGGGGGGGGGCTGAATGAGCAGTTCTTC. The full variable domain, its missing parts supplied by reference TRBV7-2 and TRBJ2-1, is GAGVSQSPSNKVTEKGKDVELRCDPISGHTALYWYRQSLGQGLEFLIYFQGNSAPDKSGLPSDRFSAERTGGSVSTLTIQRTQQEDSAVYLCASHRGGGLNEQFFGPGTRLTVL.

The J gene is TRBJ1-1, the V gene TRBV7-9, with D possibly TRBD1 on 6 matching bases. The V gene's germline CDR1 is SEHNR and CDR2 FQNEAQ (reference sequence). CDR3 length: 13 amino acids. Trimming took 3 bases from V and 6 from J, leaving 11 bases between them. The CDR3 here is CASSFTGLAEAFF. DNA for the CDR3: TGTGCCAGCAGCTTTACAGGGTTGGCTGAAGCTTTCTTT. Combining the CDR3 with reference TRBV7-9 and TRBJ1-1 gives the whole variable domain DTGVSQNPRHKITKRGQNVTFRCDPISEHNRLYWYRQTLGQGPEFLTYFQNEAQLEKSRLLSDRFSAERPKGSFSTLEIQRTEQGDSAMYLCASSFTGLAEAFFGQGTRLTVV.

The CDR3 protein is CASSLDWSYNEQFF. The CDR3 bases are TGTGCCAGCAGCTTGGACTGGTCCTACAATGAGCAGTTCTTC. The chain employs TRBV5-4 and TRBJ2-1; D is unclear. V shed 0 bases and J shed 1 base, with 5 bases lying between them. CDR3 length: 14 residues. Looked up from germline, CDR1 is SGHNT and CDR2 is YYREEE (reference sequence). Drawing the rest from reference TRBV5-4 and TRBJ2-1, the complete variable domain is ETGVTQSPTHLIKTRGQQVTLRCSSQSGHNTVSWYQQALGQGPQFIFQYYREEENGRGNFPPRFSGLQFPNYSSELNVNALELDDSALYLCASSLDWSYNEQFFGPGTRLTVL.

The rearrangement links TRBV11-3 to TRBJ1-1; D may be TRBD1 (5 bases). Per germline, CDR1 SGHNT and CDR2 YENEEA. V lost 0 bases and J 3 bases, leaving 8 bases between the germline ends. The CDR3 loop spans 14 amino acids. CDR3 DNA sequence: TGTGCCAGCAGCTTAGACAGGGTACACACTGAAGCTTTCTTT. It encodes CASSLDRVHTEAFF.

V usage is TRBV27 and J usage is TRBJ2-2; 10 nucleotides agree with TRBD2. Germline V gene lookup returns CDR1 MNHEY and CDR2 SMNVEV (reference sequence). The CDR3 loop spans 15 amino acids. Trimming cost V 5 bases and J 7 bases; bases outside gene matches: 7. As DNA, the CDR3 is TGTGCCAGCAGTCCCGGGACTAGCGTTATCGGGGAGCTGTTTTTT. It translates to CASSPGTSVIGELFF.

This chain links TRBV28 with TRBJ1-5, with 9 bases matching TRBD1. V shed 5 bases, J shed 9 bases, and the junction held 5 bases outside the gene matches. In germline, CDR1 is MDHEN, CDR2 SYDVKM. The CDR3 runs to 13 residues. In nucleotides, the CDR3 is TGTGCCAGCAGTGAACAGGGGGCTGGGCCCCAGCATTTT. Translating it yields CASSEQGAGPQHF.

CDR3 sequence reads: CSGTGTGVQETQYF. In DNA, the CDR3 is TGCAGCGGTACCGGGACAGGCGTTCAAGAGACCCAGTACTTC. This chain uses TRBV29-1 with TRBJ2-5, with 8 bases lining up with TRBD1. Germline loops: CDR1 SQVTM, CDR2 ANQGSEA. With V trimmed by 7 bases and J by 2 bases, 9 bases remained unmatched. This CDR3 comprises 14 residues.

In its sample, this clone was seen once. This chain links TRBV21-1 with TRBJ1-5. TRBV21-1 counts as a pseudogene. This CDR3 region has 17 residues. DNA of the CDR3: TGTGCCAGCAACTCAGGGAGGTGCCAGTATAGCAATCAGCCCCAGCATTTT. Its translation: CASNSGRCQYSNQPQHF.